The rows below give T cell receptor beta chains drawn from one sample of a study of blood T cell repertoires in COVID-19. TCRdb keeps only in-frame clones here, not all; method: immunoSEQ multiplex PCR. The data contain about 170,000 clones, around 82% of them seen just once; the ten biggest clones take up roughly 7%. Sequenced material: peripheral blood. The receptor set was obtained from a woman between 40 and 50 years old with COVID-19, enrolled during active disease. Each CDR3 is given with its conserved first and last residue. D genes are given only for firm matches. Size values are once, few and many counts, or a class for expanded clones, and some rows have none.

clone_size: NA
d_call: TRBD2
v_call: TRBV6-5
j_call: TRBJ2-1
cdr3_length: 15
cdr3_nt: TGTGCCAGCGGGCCGGGACTAGCGGGAAAAAATGAGCAGTTCTTC
cdr3_aa: CASGPGLAGKNEQFF

clone_size: NA
d_call: TRBD1
v_call: TRBV7-7
j_call: TRBJ2-5
cdr3_length: 14
cdr3_nt: TGTGCTAGCAGCCCGGGACAGAGCCAAGAGACCCAGTACTTC
cdr3_aa: CASSPGQSQETQYF

clone_size: NA
d_call: NA
v_call: TRBV5-6
j_call: TRBJ2-3
cdr3_length: 14
cdr3_nt: TGTGCCAGCGGGGGCCCGGGGTGGAGAGATACGCAGTATTTT
cdr3_aa: CASGGPGWRDTQYF

clone_size: once
d_call: NA
v_call: TRBV20-1
j_call: TRBJ1-1
cdr3_length: 10
cdr3_nt: TGCAGTGCTAGGATTAGCGCTACAACCTTT
cdr3_aa: CSARISATTF

clone_size: NA
d_call: TRBD2
v_call: TRBV4-2
j_call: TRBJ2-3
cdr3_length: 16
cdr3_nt: TGTGCCAGCAGCCGGGAGACTAGCGGGGAGGCGAGAACGCAGTATTTT
cdr3_aa: CASSRETSGEARTQYF

clone_size: NA
d_call: TRBD2
v_call: TRBV28
j_call: TRBJ2-3
cdr3_length: 14
cdr3_nt: TGTGCCAGCAGCTTAGCGGGAGAGGAGGATACGCAGTATTTT
cdr3_aa: CASSLAGEEDTQYF

clone_size: NA
d_call: NA
v_call: TRBV4-2
j_call: TRBJ2-2
cdr3_length: 13
cdr3_nt: TGTGCCACAGACGGAGGGAACACCGGGGAGCTGTTTTTT
cdr3_aa: CATDGGNTGELFF

clone_size: NA
d_call: NA
v_call: TRBV18
j_call: TRBJ1-5
cdr3_length: 14
cdr3_nt: TGTGCCAGCTCACCGCAGGGGCCTGGTCAGCCCCAGCATTTT
cdr3_aa: CASSPQGPGQPQHF

clone_size: NA
d_call: NA
v_call: TRBV3-1/TRBV3-2
j_call: TRBJ2-5
cdr3_length: 14
cdr3_nt: TGTGCCAGCAGCCAAGGCATTAGGGGGGAGACCCAGTACTTC
cdr3_aa: CASSQGIRGETQYF

clone_size: NA
d_call: NA
v_call: TRBV9
j_call: TRBJ1-2
cdr3_length: 15
cdr3_nt: TGTGCCAGCAGCTTGTCCGGGGGACCTAGCAGAGGCTACACCTTC
cdr3_aa: CASSLSGGPSRGYTF

clone_size: NA
d_call: NA
v_call: TRBV6-5
j_call: TRBJ1-3
cdr3_length: 15
cdr3_nt: TGTGCCAGCAGAGTTCACAGGGTCTCTGGAAACACCATATATTTT
cdr3_aa: CASRVHRVSGNTIYF

clone_size: NA
d_call: TRBD2
v_call: TRBV5-1
j_call: TRBJ2-1
cdr3_length: 17
cdr3_nt: TGCGCCAGCAGTCCTCAAGGACTAGCGATAGGAGGGTTTGAGCAGTTCTTC
cdr3_aa: CASSPQGLAIGGFEQFF